This note documents a single T cell receptor (beta chain) sequence. Its antigen is not identified. Sequencing involved patients with CD8+CD57+ cell expansion previously shown by flow cytometry. Untreated patients provided the blood samples, with no therapy given before sampling. There are 15 residues in the CDR3. Germline trimming cut 4 bases from V and 3 bases from J; bases unmatched to any gene: 3. Germline V gene lookup returns CDR1 LNHNV and CDR2 YYDKDF (reference sequence). CDR3 and TCR beta VDJ profiling relied on a genomic DNA template. TCRdb recomputed calls from the reads with MiXCR, one row per CDR3 protein. The table records 120,000 or so distinct CDR3 sequences, over 30% of them present only once. This sample was included in a study of CD8+CD57+ T cells in acquired aplastic anemia. Across the whole study: The sorted CD4+ and CD8+ cells yielded an average roughly 3 ug of DNA. Study findings and constraints: CD8+ Simpson's diversity showed no significant patient-control difference. Patients and controls were found to share 25 to 30 CD8+ CDR3 sequences.

The TCR comes from a human donor with aplastic anemia. Sequencing used sorted CD4+, CD8+, or CD8+CD57+ T cells (not recorded which) from PBMCs. The chain is built from TRBV15 and TRBJ2-1; TRBD2 matches 10 bases. The CDR3 spells CATSTAGGHYNEQFF. In DNA form, the CDR3 reads TGTGCCACCAGCACAGCGGGAGGGCACTACAATGAGCAGTTCTTC.